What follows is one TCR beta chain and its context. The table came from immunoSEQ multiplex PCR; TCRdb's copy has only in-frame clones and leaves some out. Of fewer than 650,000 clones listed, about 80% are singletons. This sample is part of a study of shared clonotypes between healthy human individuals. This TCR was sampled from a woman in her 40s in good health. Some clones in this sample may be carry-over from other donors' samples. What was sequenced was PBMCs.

As DNA, the CDR3 is TGTGCCAGCAGCTTGGGTGAACAGGGGAACACCGGGGAGCTGTTTTTT. Protein product: CASSLGEQGNTGELFF. The V and J genes are TRBV5-4 and TRBJ2-2; possibly TRBD1 for D (6 bases). V lost 0 bases and J lost 1, with 10 bases in between. Germline CDR1 reads SGHNT; CDR2 reads YYREEE (reference sequence). The CDR3 has 16 residues.